This TCR beta chain originates from a study of blood T cell repertoires in COVID-19. Only in-frame clones appear in the TCRdb table, and some are missing; sequencing was by immunoSEQ multiplex PCR. The data show approximately 100,000 clones, about 86% seen once. Cohorts were based on clinical histories the participants reported. The V and J ends lost 4 bases and 2 bases, in that order; junction bases with no gene match: 4. This CDR3 has 14 residues. The V gene's germline CDR1 is SGHAT and CDR2 FQNNGV. The clonotype originates from a woman aged 50 to 65 who had recovered from COVID-19. The sample comprised PBMCs or T cells enriched from blood (not recorded which). This chain uses TRBV11-2 with TRBJ1-2; 7 bases agree with TRBD1. The CDR3 is CASSSVTGNYGYTF. CDR3 bases: TGTGCCAGCAGCTCCGTGACAGGGAACTATGGCTACACCTTC.